This is a list of T cell receptor beta chains from one sample in a study of tumor-infiltrating lymphocytes in localized non-small cell lung cancer. The repertoire was sequenced with immunoSEQ multiplex PCR; TCRdb's copy has only in-frame clones and lacks some. Among about 14,000 clones listed, about 71% were seen once. The material sequenced was lung tumor tissue. Receptor source: a human donor with non-small cell lung cancer. The CDR3 runs from the conserved cysteine through the conserved F or W. The D gene is left open where the match is weak. Size is stated for part of the rows, as once, few or many counts, or as a class when the clone is expanded.

clone_size j_call d_call v_call cdr3_nt cdr3_aa
- TRBJ2-7 TRBD1 TRBV5-4 TGTGCCAGCAGCTCCCGGGACAGACTATCCTACGAGCAGTACTTC CASSSRDRLSYEQYF
few TRBJ1-2 - TRBV6-5 TGTGCCAGCACTGGGGTCAGTTCAAACTATGGCTACACCTTC CASTGVSSNYGYTF
few TRBJ2-7 - TRBV5-1 TGCGCCAGCAGCTTGGTGGGCGGCTACGAGCAGTACTTC CASSLVGGYEQYF
- TRBJ2-7 - TRBV27 TGTGCCAGCAGTCCACAGGGAGGTGGCTCCTACGAGCAGTACTTC CASSPQGGGSYEQYF
- TRBJ2-5 TRBD1 TRBV5-1 TGCGCCAGCAGCTTGGGGTGGGGGACAGGGGGCCGAGAGACCCAGTACTTC CASSLGWGTGGRETQYF
- TRBJ1-6 - TRBV7-8 TGTGCCAGCAGCTTAGACAGGGATAATTCACCCCTCCACTTT CASSLDRDNSPLHF
- TRBJ2-7 - TRBV6-1 TGTGCCAGCAGTGAAGGTAGCCTGAGTTTCCCCTACGAGCAGTACTTC CASSEGSLSFPYEQYF
- TRBJ2-7 - TRBV5-6 TGTGCCAGCAGTTATGAATATGATGCAGGGTCTGCTTTCTACTACGAGCAGTACTTC CASSYEYDAGSAFYYEQYF
- TRBJ1-5 - TRBV27 TGTGCCAGCAGTTTAGAGCGTTTCCAGCCCCAGCATTTT CASSLERFQPQHF
- TRBJ1-2 TRBD1 TRBV19 TGTGCCAGTAGTATTCAAGGGGGCGGCTACACCTTC CASSIQGGGYTF
once TRBJ2-3 - TRBV4-1 TGCGCCAGCAGCCAGCACCTTACAGGTGGCACAGATACGCAGTATTTT CASSQHLTGGTDTQYF
- TRBJ1-2 - TRBV19 TGTGCCAGTAGCCGTACCGGGACGGATGCTAACTATGGCTACACCTTC CASSRTGTDANYGYTF
once TRBJ2-3 - TRBV6-5 TGTGCCAGCAGTTACGGGGGACACAGCACAGATACGCAGTATTTT CASSYGGHSTDTQYF
- TRBJ2-5 - TRBV10-3 TGTGCCATCAGTGTCTCTAGTTCGGAGACCCAGTACTTC CAISVSSSETQYF
- TRBJ1-5 - TRBV7-2 TGTGCCAGCAGCTTAGCGCGGGGTCAGCCCCAGCATTTT CASSLARGQPQHF
once TRBJ1-5 TRBD1 TRBV2 TGTGCCAGCAGCGCCGGGACAGGGGGCCTATGGCAGCCCCAGCATTTT CASSAGTGGLWQPQHF
- TRBJ1-1 - TRBV29-1 TGCAGCGTTGACAGGGTGGGCACTGAAGCTTTCTTT CSVDRVGTEAFF
- TRBJ2-3 - TRBV11-2 TGTGCCAGCAGCCTTTCCGGGACATATAGCACAGATACGCAGTATTTT CASSLSGTYSTDTQYF
- TRBJ1-5 - TRBV6-1 TGTGCCAGCAGTGAAGCGGGTTATAGCAATCAGCCCCAGCATTTT CASSEAGYSNQPQHF
- TRBJ2-1 - TRBV6-6 TGTGCCAGCAGTTTAGCCGCCGGAAGCTCCTACAATGAGCAGTTCTTC CASSLAAGSSYNEQFF
- TRBJ1-3 - TRBV5-5 TGTGCCAGCTCGGGGGAGACGCCCGCCTCTGGAAACACCATATATTTT CASSGETPASGNTIYF
- TRBJ2-3 TRBD2 TRBV5-4 TGTGCCAGCAGCGCCTCTCTAGCGGGGGACACAGATACGCAGTATTTT CASSASLAGDTDTQYF
few TRBJ1-5 - TRBV7-2 TGTGCCAGCAGCCTGAATAGCAATCAGCCCCAGCATTTT CASSLNSNQPQHF
- TRBJ1-2 TRBD1 TRBV4-2 TGTGCCAGCAGCCTAGTAGGACAGGGTCGCTATGGCTACACCTTC CASSLVGQGRYGYTF
- TRBJ1-5 - TRBV19 TGTGCCAGTGGAGGGCTTTCCGGGGGGACAAGTAATCAGCCCCAGCATTTT CASGGLSGGTSNQPQHF
- TRBJ1-6 TRBD1 TRBV27 TGTGCCAGCAGCCCACCGGGACAGGGGGCCAATTCACCCCTCCACTTT CASSPPGQGANSPLHF
- TRBJ1-1 - TRBV7-8 TGTGCCAGCAGCTTAGTTTGGGTGGGTTCGAGGGGCCGTGAAGCTTTCTTT CASSLVWVGSRGREAFF
few TRBJ1-6 - TRBV30 TGTGCCTGGAGTACCCTGGACAGTAATTCACCCCTCCACTTT CAWSTLDSNSPLHF
- TRBJ2-1 - TRBV5-1 TGCGCCAGCAGCCTTTTGGGCCCCGGACCCGACAATGAGCAGTTCTTC CASSLLGPGPDNEQFF
once TRBJ1-1 - TRBV10-1 TGCGCCAGCAGTGAGACAGGACTCATGAACACTGAAGCTTTCTTT CASSETGLMNTEAFF
- TRBJ2-5 - TRBV27 TGTGCCAGCAGTTTGGGGGGCGCGGGGGAGACCCAGTACTTC CASSLGGAGETQYF
few TRBJ2-1 TRBD2 TRBV19 TGTGCCAGTAGAGCTGAACCGGGACTAGGGGGGGACTACAATGAGCAGTTCTTC CASRAEPGLGGDYNEQFF
few TRBJ1-1 - TRBV5-1 TGCGCCAGCAGCTTCAGGACGGGGAACACTGAAGCTTTCTTT CASSFRTGNTEAFF
- TRBJ1-3 - TRBV5-6 TGTGCCAGCAGCTTGGAGGCCCACGGCCTCTCTGGAAACACCATATATTTT CASSLEAHGLSGNTIYF
- TRBJ2-2 TRBD2 TRBV7-9 TGTGCCAGCAGCTTATGGCGGGGGGGCGACGGGGAGCTGTTTTTT CASSLWRGGDGELFF
few TRBJ2-5 - TRBV7-7 TGTGCGACCGCCCCGGGCGAGGGAGAGACCCAGTACTTC CATAPGEGETQYF
few TRBJ1-6 - TRBV5-1 TGCGCCAGCAGCTTGGCGGCACAGGCCGCTACACCCCTCCACTTT CASSLAAQAATPLHF
- TRBJ1-4 TRBD1 TRBV5-1 TGCGCCAGCAGCTTAGGACAGGGGAACGAAAAACTGTTTTTT CASSLGQGNEKLFF
once TRBJ1-1 - TRBV11-1 TGTGCCAGCAGCTTTAGCGGGCTAGTGAACACTGAAGCTTTCTTT CASSFSGLVNTEAFF
- TRBJ2-5 TRBD2 TRBV5-4 TGTGCCAGCAGGCGCGATAGCGGGCCCCTGGAGACCCAGTACTTC CASRRDSGPLETQYF
- TRBJ2-2 - TRBV5-1 TGCGCCAGCAGCTGGGGGCAGGGCACCGGGGAGCTGTTTTTT CASSWGQGTGELFF
- TRBJ2-7 - TRBV5-8 TGTGCCAGCAGCTTGAGCGGTTACTACGAGCAGTACTTC CASSLSGYYEQYF
- TRBJ1-5 - TRBV10-3 TGTGCCATCGCTCAAGCAGAGTCTAATCAGCCCCAGCATTTT CAIAQAESNQPQHF
few TRBJ1-1 - TRBV7-2 TGTGCCAGCAGCTTACAGGGGCGCTTGAACACTGAAGCTTTCTTT CASSLQGRLNTEAFF
- TRBJ2-1 - TRBV6-1 TGTGCCAGCAGTGAATCGACTGGGTACAATGAGCAGTTCTTC CASSESTGYNEQFF
- TRBJ1-3 - TRBV7-9 TGTGCCAGCAGCTCCAAACAGCGACTCTCTGGAAACACCATATATTTT CASSSKQRLSGNTIYF
- TRBJ1-6 - TRBV7-2 TGTGCCAGCAGCTTAAATCAACAGGGAGATAATTCACCCCTCCACTTT CASSLNQQGDNSPLHF
- TRBJ2-1 - TRBV18 TGTGCCAGCTCACCCTGGAGGGCAGGGGAGGATGAGCAGTTCTTC CASSPWRAGEDEQFF
- TRBJ1-2 - TRBV7-2 TGTGCCAGCAGCTTTGGGGACCTTCTGGTTGGCTATGGCTACACCTTC CASSFGDLLVGYGYTF